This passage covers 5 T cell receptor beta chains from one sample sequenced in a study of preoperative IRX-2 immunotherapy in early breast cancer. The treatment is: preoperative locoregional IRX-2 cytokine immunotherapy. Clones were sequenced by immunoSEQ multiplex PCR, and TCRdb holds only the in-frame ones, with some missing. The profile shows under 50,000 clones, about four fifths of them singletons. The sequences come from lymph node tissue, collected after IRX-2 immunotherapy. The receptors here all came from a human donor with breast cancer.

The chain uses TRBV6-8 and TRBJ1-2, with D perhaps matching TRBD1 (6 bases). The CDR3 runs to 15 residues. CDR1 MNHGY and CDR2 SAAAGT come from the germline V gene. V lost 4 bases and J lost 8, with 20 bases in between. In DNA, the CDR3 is TGTGCCAGCAGTTTGGGGCGCAGGGGCGAGGGAGGCTACACCTTC. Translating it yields CASSLGRRGEGGYTF.

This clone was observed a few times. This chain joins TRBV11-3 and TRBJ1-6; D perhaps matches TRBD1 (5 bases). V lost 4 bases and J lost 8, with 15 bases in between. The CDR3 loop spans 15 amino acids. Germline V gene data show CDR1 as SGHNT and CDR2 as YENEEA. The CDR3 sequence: CASSSDWGSDSPLHF. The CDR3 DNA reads TGTGCCAGCAGCTCCGATTGGGGCAGCGATTCACCCCTCCACTTT.

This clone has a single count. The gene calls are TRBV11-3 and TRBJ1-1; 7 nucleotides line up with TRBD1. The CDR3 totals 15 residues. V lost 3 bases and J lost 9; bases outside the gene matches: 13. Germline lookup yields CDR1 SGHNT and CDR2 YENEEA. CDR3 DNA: TGTGCCAGCAGCTTTTCGACAGGGAGGGGGGCAAAAGCTTTCTTT. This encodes CASSFSTGRGAKAFF.

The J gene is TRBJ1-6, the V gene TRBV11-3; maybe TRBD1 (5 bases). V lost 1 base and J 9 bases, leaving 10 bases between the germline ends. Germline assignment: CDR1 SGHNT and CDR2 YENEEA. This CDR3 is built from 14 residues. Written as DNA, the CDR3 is TGTGCCAGCAGCTTAGGCAGGGATGGTTCACCCCTCCACTTT. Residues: CASSLGRDGSPLHF.

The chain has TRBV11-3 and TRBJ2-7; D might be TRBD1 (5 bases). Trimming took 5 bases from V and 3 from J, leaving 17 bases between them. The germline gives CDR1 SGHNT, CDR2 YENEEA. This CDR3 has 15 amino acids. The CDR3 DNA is TGTGCCAGCAGCCAACCAACCGGGCAGGGCTACGAGCAGTACTTC. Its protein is CASSQPTGQGYEQYF.